One sample yielded the 11 T cell receptor beta chains listed below, sequenced in a study of T-cell reconstitution after alpha-beta-depleted transplantation in children. This sample's TCRbeta library carried unique molecular identifier barcodes. TCRdb re-derived calls from the PCR reads in MiXCR, one entry per CDR3 protein. The profile shows more than 300,000 distinct CDR3 sequences, 15% to 20% of them singletons. The sample in question was PBMCs, mostly from graft donor cells, obtained 360 days after TCRalphabeta/CD19-depleted stem cell transplant. Receptors originate from a male patient between 2 and 9 years old who had a stem cell transplant for acute lymphoblastic leukemia, so the T cells may come from the graft donor.

This clonotype was counted a few times. The chain couples TRBV2 to TRBJ2-7; D may match TRBD1 or TRBD2 (5 bases each). The germline V gene has CDR1 SNHLY and CDR2 FYNNEI. V lost 6 bases to trimming and J lost 2 bases, with 11 bases between them. This CDR3 contains 13 residues. The CDR3 spells CASSGVGPYEQYF. The CDR3 bases are TGTGCCAGCAGCGGGGTGGGGCCCTACGAGCAGTACTTC.

CDR3 amino acids: CASSWRLAANNEQFF. CDR3 coding DNA: TGTGCCAGCAGCTGGCGCCTAGCGGCGAACAATGAGCAGTTCTTC. The rearrangement links TRBV5-5 to TRBJ2-1; 7 nucleotides match TRBD2. The CDR3 sequence is 15 residues long. The germline gives CDR1 SGHKS, CDR2 YYEKEE (reference sequence). Losses at the gene ends were 3 bases for V and 5 bases for J; bases not matched to a gene: 8.

This clonotype showed up many times. The chain couples TRBV24-1 to TRBJ2-3; either TRBD1 or TRBD2 may supply D (6 bases each). Germline values: CDR1 KGHDR, CDR2 SFDVKD. This CDR3 has 18 amino acids. Trimming pared 2 bases from V and 1 base from J, leaving 18 bases between. DNA for the CDR3: TGTGCCACCAGTGATTGGCTAGGTTCGGGGGCGTGCACAGATACGCAGTATTTT. Encoded protein: CATSDWLGSGACTDTQYF.

The chain is built from TRBV12-3 or TRBV12-4 and TRBJ1-1; TRBD1 matches 9 bases. V shed 5 bases, J shed 5 bases, and the junction held 12 bases outside the gene matches. This CDR3 comprises 16 residues. CDR3 DNA sequence: TGTGCCAGCAGTATACGAACAGGGGGCCTGGGTACTGAAGCTTTCTTT. Translating it yields CASSIRTGGLGTEAFF.

The J gene is TRBJ1-2, the V gene TRBV4-2; the match to TRBD1 covers 9 bases. The CDR3 consists of 16 residues. Germline V lookup: CDR1 LGHNA, CDR2 YNFKEQ. V lost 0 bases to trimming and J lost 3 bases; unmatched junction nucleotides: 5. The CDR3 nucleotides read TGTGCCAGCAGCCAAGAAGAGACAGGGGGGGACTATGGCTACACCTTC. Translated, it gives CASSQEETGGDYGYTF.

This chain links TRBV10-3 with TRBJ1-1; 8 positions agree with TRBD1. This CDR3 is 16 amino acids long. The V segment lost 6 bases and the J segment 6 bases; nucleotides outside the gene matches: 15. CDR1 is ENHRY and CDR2 is SYGVKD in the germline V gene. Here the CDR3 DNA reads TGTGCCATCAGCCCCGGGACAGGTGGCTACGGCGCTGAAGCTTTCTTT. Amino acids: CAISPGTGGYGAEAFF.

This clonotype was recorded a few times. The rearrangement links TRBV12-3 or TRBV12-4 to TRBJ2-5; 7 bases align to TRBD2. The CDR3 loop spans 15 amino acids. V lost 3 bases and J lost 5; bases outside the gene matches: 9. The DNA for the CDR3 is TGTGCCAGCAGTTTTCAGGCGGGAGAGCGGGAGACCCAGTACTTC. It yields the protein CASSFQAGERETQYF.

In its sample, this clonotype was seen a few times. The rearrangement joins TRBV25-1 to TRBJ2-1; 10 bases align to TRBD2. The CDR3 is made up of 17 amino acids. Trimming cost V 1 base and J 4 bases; bases outside gene matches: 7. CDR1 is MGHDK and CDR2 is SYGVNS in the germline V gene. Written as DNA, the CDR3 is TGTGCCAGCAGTGAATTTGGATCTAGCGGGAGTTACAATGAGCAGTTCTTC. Protein: CASSEFGSSGSYNEQFF.

The chain joins TRBV3-1 to TRBJ2-1; D ambiguous. The CDR3 is 16 amino acids. From germline, CDR1 is LGHDT and CDR2 YNNKEL (reference sequence). With 1 base removed from V and 6 bases from J, the gap between germline ends came to 16 bases. This chain's CDR3 is CASSQAYHPALNEQFF. The CDR3 bases are TGTGCCAGCAGCCAAGCCTACCATCCGGCCCTCAATGAGCAGTTCTTC.

The chain links TRBV6-5 to TRBJ2-5; 8 bases are shared with TRBD2. Per germline, CDR1 MNHEY and CDR2 SVGAGI. CDR3 length equals 18 residues. V gave up 1 base and J gave up 0 bases; unmatched junction bases: 10. The CDR3 here is CASSYFGLAAHDQETQYF. For the CDR3, the DNA is TGTGCCAGCAGTTACTTCGGACTAGCAGCCCACGACCAAGAGACCCAGTACTTC.

This clonotype was seen many times. V and J are TRBV13 and TRBJ2-7, with D perhaps TRBD2 (6 bases). V was pared by 5 bases and J by 3 bases, with 20 bases between. The length of the CDR3 is 16 residues. The germline V gene encodes CDR1 PRHDT and CDR2 FYEKMQ (reference sequence). The CDR3 sequence is CASSHVSGEEGYEQYF. The CDR3 bases are TGTGCCAGCAGCCACGTGAGCGGCGAGGAGGGCTACGAGCAGTACTTC.